The next 28 T cell receptor beta chains were all read from a single sample in a study of cytomegalovirus exposure and HLA in healthy donors. Both 60 Vbeta primers and 13 Jbeta primers went into the PCR. Clones were read by immunoSEQ multiplex PCR, and TCRdb kept only the in-frame ones, dropping some. This sample has tens of thousands of clones, with around 79% found just once. Sequenced sample: PBMCs. The receptors shown here come from a woman aged 40 to 49 in good health and CMV-seropositive.

V is TRBV19 and J is TRBJ1-5; 9 nucleotides line up with TRBD1. From germline, CDR1 is LNHDA and CDR2 SQIVND (reference sequence). This CDR3 has 14 residues. After removal of 7 bases from V and 6 bases from J, the junction contained 7 bases not matched to a gene. The CDR3 loop reads CASIGTGQAQPQHF. As DNA, the CDR3 is TGTGCCAGTATTGGGACAGGGCAGGCTCAGCCCCAGCATTTT.

This clone was counted only a few times. The chain employs TRBV11-2 and TRBJ2-3; TRBD1 aligns across 8 bases. Unmatched junction bases numbered 7, after V lost 5 bases and J lost 6 bases. CDR3 length: 14 residues. Germline lookup yields CDR1 SGHAT and CDR2 FQNNGV. CDR3: CASSLTGAADTQYF. CDR3 sequence (DNA): TGTGCCAGCAGCCTGACAGGGGCGGCGGATACGCAGTATTTT.

The chain combines TRBV12-5 with TRBJ1-2; D is ambiguous. Trimming removed 1 base from V and 2 bases from J, with 14 bases in between. The CDR3 contains 16 residues. Germline V lookup: CDR1 LGHNT, CDR2 FRNRAP. CDR3 loop: CASGLDYDPVNYGYTF. For the CDR3, the DNA is TGTGCTAGTGGTTTGGACTACGACCCTGTAAACTATGGCTACACCTTC.

This clone was observed once. The CDR3 loop reads CASSLSTVTMLNGYGYTF. The CDR3, as DNA: TGTGCCAGCAGTTTATCCACAGTAACAATGCTGAACGGCTATGGCTACACCTTC. The chain couples TRBV27 to TRBJ1-2, with D uncertain. Germline V gives CDR1 MNHEY, CDR2 SMNVEV (reference sequence). There are 18 residues in the CDR3. V lost 0 bases to trimming and J lost 4 bases, with 21 bases between them.

The chain employs TRBV9 and TRBJ2-5; 13 nucleotides align to TRBD2. The J call is in doubt because the DNA end fits TRBJ2-7 better. The germline V gene encodes CDR1 SGDLS and CDR2 YYNGEE. The CDR3 covers 15 residues. As DNA, the CDR3 is TGTGCCAGCAGCGTAACTAGCGGGAGGGGTGGCGAGCAGTACTTC. It is translated as CASSVTSGRGGEQYF.

This clone was seen once. For the CDR3, the DNA is TGTGCCAGCAGCTTGCAGGGAACAAACGAGCAGTACTTC. Protein product: CASSLQGTNEQYF. This chain connects TRBV5-6 to TRBJ2-7; weak D call: TRBD1 (5 bases). The V end was cut by 1 base, the J end by 5 bases, with 10 bases between. The CDR3 loop spans 13 amino acids. CDR1 is SGHDT, CDR2 YYEEEE, per germline.

The chain employs TRBV5-1 and TRBJ1-4; a weak D match, TRBD1 (6 bases). Germline CDR1 and CDR2: SGHRS and YFSETQ. V lost 0 bases, J lost 4 bases, and 13 bases lay in between. The CDR3 is 16 residues long. For the CDR3, the DNA is TGCGCCAGCAGCTTGGGACAGGATCTCAATAATGAAAAACTGTTTTTT. Encoded protein: CASSLGQDLNNEKLFF.

This chain joins TRBV2 and TRBJ2-5; 10 nucleotides agree with TRBD2. The CDR3 is 16 residues long. Trimming removed 7 bases from V and 4 bases from J; junction bases left unmatched: 12. The germline V gene has CDR1 SNHLY and CDR2 FYNNEI. The CDR3 region has the DNA TGTGCCAGCACCTTCCCCGGGACTAGCGAGGGAGAGACCCAGTACTTC. This codes for CASTFPGTSEGETQYF.

This sequence joins TRBV6-5 and TRBJ1-5; 7 positions agree with TRBD1. With 6 bases clipped from V and 6 bases from J, the junction kept 11 bases outside the gene matches. The CDR3 sequence is 15 residues long. Germline V gives CDR1 MNHEY, CDR2 SVGAGI. CDR3 coding DNA: TGTGCCAGCAGGAAAACAGGGGATGAAATTCAGCCCCAGCATTTT. Protein sequence: CASRKTGDEIQPQHF.

J is TRBJ1-1 and V is TRBV10-3; a possible D gene is TRBD1 (5 bases). CDR3 size: 15 residues. V lost 11 bases, J lost 4 bases, and 23 bases lay in between. Germline values: CDR1 ENHRY, CDR2 SYGVKD. The chain's CDR3 is CASSSTGDMGTEAFF. The CDR3 nucleotides read TGTGCCTCCTCCTCAACGGGGGATATGGGCACTGAAGCTTTCTTT.

The rearrangement joins TRBV6-5 to TRBJ1-1, with a weak D call TRBD1 (6 bases). Trimming removed 5 bases at V and 10 bases at J, with 14 bases between. Per the germline V gene, CDR1 is MNHEY and CDR2 is SVGAGI. The CDR3 runs 12 residues. CDR3 residues: CASSLLTGPAFF. CDR3 DNA: TGTGCCAGCAGTCTTTTGACAGGCCCAGCTTTCTTT.

The V and J genes are TRBV29-1 and TRBJ2-3, with D possibly being TRBD2 (6 bases). The CDR3 spans 16 residues. The ends were cut back, 1 base at V and 1 base at J, with 15 bases in the middle. CDR1 SQVTM and CDR2 ANQGSEA come from the germline V gene. The CDR3 bases are TGCAGCGTTGAAGGGGGGTCAACGGGGGGCACAGATACGCAGTATTTT. It is translated as CSVEGGSTGGTDTQYF.

The chain has TRBV7-2 and TRBJ2-7; D is possibly TRBD1 (6 bases). CDR3 length: 14 amino acids. Germline V gene lookup returns CDR1 SGHTA and CDR2 FQGNSA. V was clipped by 4 bases and J by 4 bases, with 14 bases between them. The CDR3 region has the DNA TGTGCCAGCAGCTCCCGGGACACCTTATACGAGCAGTACTTC. It specifies CASSSRDTLYEQYF.

The rearrangement joins TRBV28 to TRBJ2-7; unclear D gene. The CDR3 covers 13 residues. The germline V and J ends were trimmed by 4 bases and 5 bases, with 12 bases remaining between them. Germline values: CDR1 MDHEN, CDR2 SYDVKM. The CDR3 loop reads CASSSPGFHEQYF. CDR3 DNA: TGTGCCAGCAGTTCACCGGGTTTCCACGAGCAGTACTTC.

The chain recombines TRBV6-1 with TRBJ2-7; D may be TRBD1 (6 bases). The CDR3 runs 12 residues. Germline V gives CDR1 MNHNS, CDR2 SASEGT. V was cut by 11 bases and J by 2 bases, with 13 bases left in between. The CDR3 sequence is CAGKGDTYEQYF. The CDR3 nucleotides read TGTGCCGGAAAGGGGGATACCTACGAGCAGTACTTC.

V gene TRBV11-2 combines with J gene TRBJ2-5; D possibly corresponds to TRBD1 (6 bases). The germline CDR1 and CDR2 sequences are SGHAT and FQNNGV. This CDR3 has 16 residues. V was trimmed by 1 base and J by 2 bases, leaving 14 bases between them. The CDR3 region has the DNA TGTGCCAGCAGCTTAGTAACGGGGACACGACAAGAGACCCAGTACTTC. Encoded protein: CASSLVTGTRQETQYF. Using reference TRBV11-2 and TRBJ2-5 for the parts outside the CDR3, the full variable domain is EAGVAQSPRYKIIEKRQSVAFWCNPISGHATLYWYQQILGQGPKLLIQFQNNGVVDDSQLPKDRFSAERLKGVDSTLKIQPAKLEDSAVYLCASSLVTGTRQETQYFGPGTRLLVL.

The chain carries TRBV9 and TRBJ1-5; no clear D. The length of the CDR3 is 14 residues. V shed 4 bases and J shed 4 bases, with 12 bases lying between them. The germline CDR1 and CDR2 sequences are SGDLS and YYNGEE. The CDR3 loop is CASSFRTGNQPQHF. In DNA form, the CDR3 reads TGTGCCAGCAGCTTCCGCACGGGGAATCAGCCCCAGCATTTT.

This clone showed up just a few times. This rearrangement joins TRBV6-4 to TRBJ1-6; 11 nucleotides agree with TRBD1. With V trimmed by 6 bases and J by 7 bases, 2 bases remained unmatched. The CDR3 is 14 amino acids. CDR1 and CDR2 from the germline V gene are MRHNA and SNTAGT. CDR3 sequence: CASSRDRGNSPLHF. For the CDR3, the DNA is TGTGCCAGCAGCAGGGACAGGGGGAATTCACCCCTCCACTTT.

The rearrangement links TRBV15 to TRBJ1-5; 11 nucleotides line up with TRBD1. The CDR3 contains 14 residues. The germline V gene has CDR1 LNHNV and CDR2 YYDKDF (reference sequence). J was trimmed by 7 bases and V by 4 bases; bases with no gene match: 3. The CDR3 sequence is CATSTRTGGQPQHF. The CDR3, as DNA: TGTGCCACCAGCACCCGGACAGGGGGCCAGCCCCAGCATTTT.

The V gene is TRBV21-1, the J gene TRBJ2-5; TRBD2 reflects the table's D call only, with no check against the DNA. TRBV21-1 is deemed a pseudogene. The CDR3 consists of 13 residues. The CDR3 reads CASPGGRQETQYF. CDR3 DNA: TGTGCCAGCCCGGGGGGCCGGCAAGAGACCCAGTACTTC.

The chain employs TRBV4-3 and TRBJ1-2; TRBD1 is a possible D gene (5 bases). This CDR3 is 15 amino acids long. Germline CDR1 LGHNA, CDR2 YSLEER. The V and J ends lost 4 bases and 8 bases respectively, with 20 bases between them. The CDR3 bases are TGCGCCAGCAGCCCATCCAGGGAACCCGTCTACGGCTACACCTTC. This sequence encodes CASSPSREPVYGYTF.

This chain connects TRBV4-3 to TRBJ2-3, with 7 bases lining up with TRBD2. Germline CDR1 reads LGHNA; CDR2 reads YSLEER. The junction had 5 bases not matched to a gene; V was cut back by 0 bases and J by 2 bases. There are 16 residues in the CDR3. The DNA for the CDR3 is TGCGCCAGCAGCCAAGATCGGGGGAGGGCCACAGATACGCAGTATTTT. It translates to CASSQDRGRATDTQYF.

The chain recombines TRBV23-1 with TRBJ1-1; D gene ambiguous. Being an ORF, TRBV23-1 has a function that is uncertain. This CDR3 region has 16 residues. V lost 1 base and J 1 base, leaving 13 bases between the germline ends. The DNA for the CDR3 is TGCGCCAGCAGTCAATTAGACCCTGGGAGGAACACTGAAGCTTTCTTT. Translated: CASSQLDPGRNTEAFF.

V and J are TRBV19 and TRBJ2-3; no reliable D call. The CDR3 loop spans 12 amino acids. From germline, CDR1 is LNHDA and CDR2 SQIVND (reference sequence). The V and J ends lost 6 bases and 6 bases respectively, with 10 bases between them. CDR3 sequence reads: CASSFLRDTQYF. The CDR3 DNA is TGTGCCAGTAGCTTTCTCCGGGATACGCAGTATTTT.

This chain links TRBV6-5 with TRBJ2-7; D gene unclear. This CDR3 comprises 12 residues. V was shortened by 8 bases and J by 2 bases, with 10 bases between the two germline ends. The germline V gene encodes CDR1 MNHEY and CDR2 SVGAGI. The CDR3 sequence is CASARRAYEQYF. The CDR3 nucleotides are TGTGCCAGCGCTAGACGCGCCTACGAGCAGTACTTC.

The chain couples TRBV5-6 to TRBJ2-1; D perhaps matches TRBD1 (5 bases). The CDR3 spans 15 residues. Trimming took 3 bases from V and 4 from J, leaving 14 bases between them. Germline V CDR1 and CDR2: SGHDT, YYEEEE. The CDR3 loop is CASSSHPDIYNEQFF. For the CDR3, the DNA is TGTGCCAGCAGCTCCCACCCGGACATATACAATGAGCAGTTCTTC. The full variable domain, its missing parts supplied by reference TRBV5-6 and TRBJ2-1, is DAGVTQSPTHLIKTRGQQVTLRCSPKSGHDTVSWYQQALGQGPQFIFQYYEEEERQRGNFPDRFSGHQFPNYSSELNVNALLLGDSALYLCASSSHPDIYNEQFFGPGTRLTVL.

This clone was seen just once. The chain is built from TRBV30 and TRBJ1-1; D is ambiguous. V was shortened by 4 bases and J by 1 base, with 10 bases between the two germline ends. CDR3 length: 13 amino acids. CDR1 is GTSNPN and CDR2 is SVGIG in the germline V gene (reference sequence). The CDR3 protein is CAWIPTENTEAFF. CDR3 sequence (DNA): TGTGCCTGGATCCCGACTGAGAACACTGAAGCTTTCTTT. Based on the CDR3 plus reference TRBV30 and TRBJ1-1, the full variable domain is SQTIHQWPATLVQPVGSPLSLECTVEGTSNPNLYWYRQAAGRGLQLLFYSVGIGQISSEVPQNLSASRPQDRQFILSSKKLLLSDSGFYLCAWIPTENTEAFFGQGTRLTVV.

The CDR3 protein is CASSLESLLGGRSSPLHF. In nucleotides, the CDR3 is TGTGCCAGCAGCTTAGAAAGCCTCCTAGGTGGGAGAAGTTCACCCCTCCACTTT. The chain has TRBV11-2 and TRBJ1-6, with D unresolved. Deletions cut 0 bases from V and 9 bases from J, with 21 bases between. CDR1 and CDR2 from the germline V gene are SGHAT and FQNNGV. The CDR3 has 18 residues.